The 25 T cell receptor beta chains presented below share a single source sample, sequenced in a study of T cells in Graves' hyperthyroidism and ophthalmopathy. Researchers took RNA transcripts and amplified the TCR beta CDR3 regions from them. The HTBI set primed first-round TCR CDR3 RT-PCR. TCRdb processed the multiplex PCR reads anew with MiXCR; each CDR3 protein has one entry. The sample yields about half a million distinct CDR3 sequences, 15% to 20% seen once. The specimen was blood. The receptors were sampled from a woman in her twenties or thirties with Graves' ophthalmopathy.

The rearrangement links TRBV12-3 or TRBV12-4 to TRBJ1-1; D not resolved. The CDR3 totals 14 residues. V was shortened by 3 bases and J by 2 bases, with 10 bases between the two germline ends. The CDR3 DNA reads TGTGCCAGCAGTTTCTCACAGATTAACACTGAAGCTTTCTTT. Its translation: CASSFSQINTEAFF.

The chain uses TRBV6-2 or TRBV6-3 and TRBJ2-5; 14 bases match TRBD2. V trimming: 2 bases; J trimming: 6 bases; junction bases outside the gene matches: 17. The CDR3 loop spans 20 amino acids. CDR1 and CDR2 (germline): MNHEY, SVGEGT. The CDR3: CASSYPSGLAGVRSGKTQYF. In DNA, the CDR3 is TGTGCCAGCAGTTACCCTTCGGGACTAGCGGGAGTGAGGTCTGGAAAGACCCAGTACTTC.

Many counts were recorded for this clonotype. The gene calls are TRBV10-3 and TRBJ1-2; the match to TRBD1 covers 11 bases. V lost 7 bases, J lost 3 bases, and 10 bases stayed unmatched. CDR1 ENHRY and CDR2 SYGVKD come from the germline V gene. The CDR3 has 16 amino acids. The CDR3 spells CAIKSPGQGGDYGYTF. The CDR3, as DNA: TGTGCCATCAAGTCTCCGGGACAGGGGGGTGACTATGGCTACACCTTC.

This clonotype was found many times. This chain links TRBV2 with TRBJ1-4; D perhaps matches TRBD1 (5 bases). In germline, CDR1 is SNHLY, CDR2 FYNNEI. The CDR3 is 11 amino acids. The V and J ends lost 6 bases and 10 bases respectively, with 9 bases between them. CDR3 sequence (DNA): TGTGCCAGCAGCACGGGGGGAAAACTGTTTTTT. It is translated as CASSTGGKLFF.

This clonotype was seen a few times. The CDR3 DNA is TGTGCCAGCAGTGATTCGGGGTTTGAAAAACTGTTTTTT. Protein product: CASSDSGFEKLFF. V is TRBV2 and J is TRBJ1-4; D call uncertain. V was cut by 3 bases and J by 7 bases, with 9 bases left in between. The CDR3 is made up of 13 amino acids. Germline V gene data show CDR1 as SNHLY and CDR2 as FYNNEI.

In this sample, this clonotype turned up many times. The CDR3 coding sequence is TGTGCCAGCACCGAAGGACAGCGAAGCAATCAGCCCCAGCATTTT. Encoded protein: CASTEGQRSNQPQHF. The chain carries TRBV2 and TRBJ1-5; perhaps TRBD1 as D (6 bases). The CDR3 loop spans 15 amino acids. Germline-derived CDR1 and CDR2 are SNHLY and FYNNEI. Trimming removed 7 bases from V and 1 base from J, with 14 bases in between. Drawing the rest from reference TRBV2 and TRBJ1-5, the complete variable domain is EPEVTQTPSHQVTQMGQEVILRCVPISNHLYFYWYRQILGQKVEFLVSFYNNEISEKSEIFDDQFSVERPDGSNFTLKIRSTKLEDSAMYFCASTEGQRSNQPQHFGDGTRLSIL.

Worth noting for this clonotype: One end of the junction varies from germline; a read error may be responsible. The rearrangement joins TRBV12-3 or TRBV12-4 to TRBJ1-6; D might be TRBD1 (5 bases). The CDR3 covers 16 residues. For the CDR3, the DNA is TGTACCAGCAGTACAGGATCTTCATTAGTTAATTCACCCCTCCACTTT. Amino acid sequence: CTSSTGSSLVNSPLHF.

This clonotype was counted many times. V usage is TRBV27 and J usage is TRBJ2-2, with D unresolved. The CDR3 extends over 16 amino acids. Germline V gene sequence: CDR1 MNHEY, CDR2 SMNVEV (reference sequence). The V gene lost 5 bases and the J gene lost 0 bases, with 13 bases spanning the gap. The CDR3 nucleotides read TGTGCCAGCAGTAAACCGCATAGCACGAACACCGGGGAGCTGTTTTTT. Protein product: CASSKPHSTNTGELFF.

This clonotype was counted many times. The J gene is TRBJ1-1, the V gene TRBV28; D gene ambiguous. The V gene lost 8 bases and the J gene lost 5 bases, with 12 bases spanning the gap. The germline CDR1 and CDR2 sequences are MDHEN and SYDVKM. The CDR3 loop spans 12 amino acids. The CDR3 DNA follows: TGTGCCAGCGTGCGACTGGAAACTGAAGCTTTCTTT. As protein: CASVRLETEAFF. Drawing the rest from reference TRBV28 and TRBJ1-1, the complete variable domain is DVKVTQSSRYLVKRTGEKVFLECVQDMDHENMFWYRQDPGLGLRLIYFSYDVKMKEKGDIPEGYSVSREKKERFSLILESASTNQTSMYLCASVRLETEAFFGQGTRLTVV.

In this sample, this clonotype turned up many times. This CDR3 is CASSFTGTARYEQYF. The CDR3 region has the DNA TGTGCCAGCAGCTTTACCGGGACCGCCCGCTACGAGCAGTACTTC. The chain employs TRBV13 and TRBJ2-7; TRBD1 or TRBD2 may be the D gene (5 bases each). There are 15 residues in the CDR3. Germline CDR1 is PRHDT and CDR2 is FYEKMQ (reference sequence). V dropped 3 bases and J dropped 3 bases, with 15 bases sitting between them.

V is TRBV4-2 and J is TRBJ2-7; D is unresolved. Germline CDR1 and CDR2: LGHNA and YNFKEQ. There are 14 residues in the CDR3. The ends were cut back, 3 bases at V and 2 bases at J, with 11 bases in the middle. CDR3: CASSHPGRTYEQYF. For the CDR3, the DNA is TGTGCCAGCAGCCACCCCGGCAGGACCTACGAGCAGTACTTC.

Here the CDR3 DNA reads TGTGCCAGTAGTCGGGGTGGGGATACTGAAGCTTTCTTT. It encodes CASSRGGDTEAFF. This chain uses TRBV19 with TRBJ1-1; D is uncertain. Germline loops: CDR1 LNHDA, CDR2 SQIVND (reference sequence). Between the trimmed V and J ends, which lost 5 bases and 5 bases, there was a span of 12 bases. The CDR3 loop spans 13 amino acids.

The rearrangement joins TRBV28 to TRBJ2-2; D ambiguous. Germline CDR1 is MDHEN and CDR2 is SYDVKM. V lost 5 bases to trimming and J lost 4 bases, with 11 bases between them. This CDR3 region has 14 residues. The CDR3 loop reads CASSRLASTGELFF. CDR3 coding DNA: TGTGCCAGCAGTAGGTTAGCAAGCACCGGGGAGCTGTTTTTT.

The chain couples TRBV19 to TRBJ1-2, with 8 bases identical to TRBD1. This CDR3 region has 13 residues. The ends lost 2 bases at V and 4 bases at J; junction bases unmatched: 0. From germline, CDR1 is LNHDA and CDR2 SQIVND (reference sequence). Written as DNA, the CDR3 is TGTGCCAGTAGTATAACAGGGGGCTATGGCTACACCTTC. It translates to CASSITGGYGYTF.

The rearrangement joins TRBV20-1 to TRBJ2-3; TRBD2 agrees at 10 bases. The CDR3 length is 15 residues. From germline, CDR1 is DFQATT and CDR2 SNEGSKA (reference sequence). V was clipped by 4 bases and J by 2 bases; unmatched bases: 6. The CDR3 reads CSATIAGGLTDTQYF. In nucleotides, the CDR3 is TGCAGTGCTACCATAGCGGGAGGCCTCACAGATACGCAGTATTTT.

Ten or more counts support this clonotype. The chain's CDR3 is CASSQGVGTEAFF. The CDR3 bases are TGTGCCAGCTCACAGGGCGTTGGGACTGAAGCTTTCTTT. This chain joins TRBV18 and TRBJ1-1, with D hard to call. Deletions cut 4 bases from V and 5 bases from J, with 11 bases between. CDR1 is KGHSH, CDR2 LQKENI, per germline. This CDR3 has 13 amino acids.

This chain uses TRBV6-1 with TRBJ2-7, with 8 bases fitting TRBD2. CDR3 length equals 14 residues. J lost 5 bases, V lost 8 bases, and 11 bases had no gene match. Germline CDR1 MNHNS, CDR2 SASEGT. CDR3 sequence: CASAAGEGPDEQYF. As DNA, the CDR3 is TGTGCCAGCGCAGCGGGAGAGGGCCCCGACGAGCAGTACTTC.

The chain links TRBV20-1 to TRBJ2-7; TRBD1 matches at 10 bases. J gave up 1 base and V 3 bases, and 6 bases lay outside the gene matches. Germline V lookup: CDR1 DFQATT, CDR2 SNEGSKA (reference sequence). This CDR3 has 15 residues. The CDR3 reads CSASDRDRGSYEQYF. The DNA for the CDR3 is TGCAGTGCTAGCGACCGGGACAGGGGTTCCTACGAGCAGTACTTC.

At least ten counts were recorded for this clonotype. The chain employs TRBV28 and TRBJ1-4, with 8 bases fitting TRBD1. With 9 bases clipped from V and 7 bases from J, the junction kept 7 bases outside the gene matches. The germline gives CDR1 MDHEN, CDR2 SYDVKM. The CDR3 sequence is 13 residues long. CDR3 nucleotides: TGTGCCAGTGGACAGGGATTTTCTGAAAAACTGTTTTTT. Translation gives CASGQGFSEKLFF.

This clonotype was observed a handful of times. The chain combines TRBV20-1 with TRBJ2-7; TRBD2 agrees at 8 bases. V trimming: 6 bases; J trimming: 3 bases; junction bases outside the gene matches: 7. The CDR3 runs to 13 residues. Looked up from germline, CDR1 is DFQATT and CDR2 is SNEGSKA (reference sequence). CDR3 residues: CSALSGESYEQYF. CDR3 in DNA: TGCAGTGCCCTTAGCGGGGAAAGCTACGAGCAGTACTTC.

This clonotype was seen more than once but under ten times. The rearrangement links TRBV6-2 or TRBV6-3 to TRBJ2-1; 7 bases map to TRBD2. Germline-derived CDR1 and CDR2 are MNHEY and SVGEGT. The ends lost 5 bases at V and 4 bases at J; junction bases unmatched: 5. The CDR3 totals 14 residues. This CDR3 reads CASSIAGSYNEQFF. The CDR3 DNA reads TGTGCCAGCAGTATAGCGGGCTCGTACAATGAGCAGTTCTTC.

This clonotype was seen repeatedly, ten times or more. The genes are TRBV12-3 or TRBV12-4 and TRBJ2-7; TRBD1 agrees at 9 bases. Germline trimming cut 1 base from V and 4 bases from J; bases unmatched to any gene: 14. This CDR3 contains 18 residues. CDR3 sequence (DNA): TGTGCCAGCAGTTTAGGGGGTTGGGGACAGGGAGCGACATACGAGCAGTACTTC. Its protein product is CASSLGGWGQGATYEQYF.

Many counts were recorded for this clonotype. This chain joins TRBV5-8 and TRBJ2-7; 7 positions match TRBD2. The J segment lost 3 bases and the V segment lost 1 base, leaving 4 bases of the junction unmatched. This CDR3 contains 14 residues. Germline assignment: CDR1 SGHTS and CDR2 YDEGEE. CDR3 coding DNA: TGTGCCAGCAGCTTGCTAGCGGTCTACTACGAGCAGTACTTC. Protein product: CASSLLAVYYEQYF.

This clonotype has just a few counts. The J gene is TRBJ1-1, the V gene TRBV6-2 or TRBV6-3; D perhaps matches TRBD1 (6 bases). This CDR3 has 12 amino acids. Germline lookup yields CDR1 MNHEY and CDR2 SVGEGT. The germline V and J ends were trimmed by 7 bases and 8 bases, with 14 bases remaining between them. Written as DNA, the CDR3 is TGTGCCAGCAAAAGGGGGACTGTGGAAGCTTTCTTT. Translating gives CASKRGTVEAFF.

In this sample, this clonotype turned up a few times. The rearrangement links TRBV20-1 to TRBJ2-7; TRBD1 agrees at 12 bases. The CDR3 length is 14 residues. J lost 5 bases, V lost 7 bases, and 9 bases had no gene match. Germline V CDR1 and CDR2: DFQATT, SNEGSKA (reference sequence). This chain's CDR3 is CSGIPGQGANEQYF. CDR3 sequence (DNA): TGCAGTGGTATACCGGGACAGGGGGCGAACGAGCAGTACTTC.